Shown below are 29 T cell receptor beta chains from a single sample sequenced in a study of cytomegalovirus exposure and HLA in healthy donors. The PCR used 60 Vbeta and 13 Jbeta primers. The protocol was immunoSEQ multiplex PCR, while the TCRdb copy is restricted to in-frame clones and leaves out a portion. In the table there are about 240,000 clones, roughly four fifths of which are singletons. Specimen: PBMCs. These receptor sequences come from a woman aged 55-70 years in good health and CMV-seropositive.

The CDR3 here is CASSFSSSGRTVQETQYF. CDR3 nucleotides: TGTGCCAGCAGCTTTAGTTCTAGCGGGAGGACCGTACAAGAGACCCAGTACTTC. The chain combines TRBV7-9 with TRBJ2-5, with 11 nucleotides matching TRBD2. V was pared by 3 bases and J by 2 bases, with 11 bases of the junction left unmatched. Germline V gene lookup returns CDR1 SEHNR and CDR2 FQNEAQ (reference sequence). The CDR3 covers 18 residues.

V is TRBV9 and J is TRBJ2-1, with 8 bases aligning to TRBD2. Germline CDR1 is SGDLS and CDR2 is YYNGEE. The CDR3 covers 15 residues. Trimming at V came to 3 bases and at J to 9 bases, leaving 11 bases not matched to a gene. The CDR3 spells CASSESGSGLAEQFF. CDR3 sequence (DNA): TGTGCCAGCAGCGAGAGCGGGAGCGGCTTGGCTGAGCAGTTCTTC.

The count of this clone is one. The V call is TRBV14, the J call TRBJ1-1; D is perhaps TRBD1 (6 bases). CDR1 is SGHDN and CDR2 is FVKESK in the germline V gene. The V and J ends lost 0 bases and 6 bases respectively, with 14 bases between them. CDR3 length: 15 residues. The CDR3 coding sequence is TGTGCCAGCAGCCAAGATGTAGGGGGTCTCCCTGAAGCTTTCTTT. This gives the protein CASSQDVGGLPEAFF.

Worth noting for this clone: Other DNA sequences in this specimen translate into the identical CDR3. This chain connects TRBV5-4 to TRBJ2-5; 10 bases agree with TRBD2. This CDR3 has 16 amino acids. The V and J ends lost 4 bases and 5 bases, in that order; junction bases with no gene match: 11. CDR1 and CDR2 (germline): SGHNT, YYREEE (reference sequence). CDR3 protein: CASSPPTSGPGETQYF. CDR3 DNA sequence: TGTGCCAGCAGCCCACCGACTAGCGGGCCGGGTGAGACCCAGTACTTC.

The chain's CDR3 is CASSGETYNEQFF. As DNA, the CDR3 is TGTGCCAGCAGCGGGGAGACCTACAATGAGCAGTTCTTC. The chain recombines TRBV7-9 with TRBJ2-1, with D possibly being TRBD2 (5 bases). Germline-derived CDR1 and CDR2 are SEHNR and FQNEAQ (reference sequence). Trimming cost V 5 bases and J 2 bases, with 7 bases left between them. The CDR3 contains 13 residues. The whole variable domain, filled in from reference TRBV7-9 and TRBJ2-1, reads DTGVSQNPRHKITKRGQNVTFRCDPISEHNRLYWYRQTLGQGPEFLTYFQNEAQLEKSRLLSDRFSAERPKGSFSTLEIQRTEQGDSAMYLCASSGETYNEQFFGPGTRLTVL.

V usage is TRBV7-9 and J usage is TRBJ2-5; D perhaps matches TRBD1 (6 bases). Germline-derived CDR1 and CDR2 are SEHNR and FQNEAQ (reference sequence). Trimming pared 4 bases from V and 1 base from J, leaving 13 bases between. There are 15 residues in the CDR3. CDR3 in amino acids: CASSSRGGLQETQYF. CDR3 nucleotide sequence: TGTGCCAGCAGCTCAAGAGGGGGTCTCCAAGAGACCCAGTACTTC.

The chain links TRBV12-5 to TRBJ2-1; 11 bases match TRBD2. The CDR3 is 14 residues long. With V trimmed by 8 bases and J by 3 bases, 3 bases remained unmatched. Germline assignment: CDR1 LGHNT and CDR2 FRNRAP. CDR3 nucleotide sequence: TGTGCTAGTTCACTAGCGGGAGTCTACAATGAGCAGTTCTTC. It is translated as CASSLAGVYNEQFF. Complete variable domain (other parts from reference TRBV12-5 and TRBJ2-1): DARVTQTPRHKVTEMGQEVTMRCQPILGHNTVFWYRQTMMQGLELLAYFRNRAPLDDSGMPKDRFSAEMPDATLATLKIQPSEPRDSAVYFCASSLAGVYNEQFFGPGTRLTVL.

The J gene is TRBJ2-2, the V gene TRBV7-3; TRBD2 might be the D (6 bases). Trimming shortened V by 4 bases and J by 4 bases, and 16 bases separated the two germline ends. The CDR3 consists of 16 residues. Germline-derived CDR1 and CDR2 are SGHTA and FQGTGA. The CDR3, as DNA: TGTGCCAGCAGCTCCTCTCCGGGAGTGGCCACCGGGGAGCTGTTTTTT. Amino acid sequence: CASSSSPGVATGELFF.

V usage is TRBV29-1 and J usage is TRBJ1-2; D may be TRBD1 (6 bases). Trimming took off 6 bases at V and 4 bases at J, with 21 bases between the two ends. The germline V gene encodes CDR1 SQVTM and CDR2 ANQGSEA. The CDR3 spans 15 residues. In nucleotides, the CDR3 is TGCAGCGTCGGACAGTGGGCCCCGGGGGGCTATGGCTACACCTTC. This gives the protein CSVGQWAPGGYGYTF. The full variable domain, rest sourced from reference TRBV29-1 and TRBJ1-2, is SAVISQKPSRDICQRGTSLTIQCQVDSQVTMMFWYRQQPGQSLTLIATANQGSEATYESGFVIDKFPISRPNLTFSTLTVSNMSPEDSSIYLCSVGQWAPGGYGYTFGSGTRLTVV.

This chain uses TRBV5-4 with TRBJ2-5; D unresolved. The last part of the DNA fits TRBJ2-7 better; the J call may be wrong. Germline CDR1 reads SGHNT; CDR2 reads YYREEE (reference sequence). The CDR3 runs 14 residues. CDR3 loop: CASQVSSASYEQYF. The CDR3 DNA follows: TGTGCCAGCCAGGTGTCCAGTGCCTCCTACGAGCAGTACTTC.

The rearrangement uses TRBV14 and TRBJ2-6; unclear D gene. The V gene lost 0 bases and the J gene lost 1 base, with 4 bases spanning the gap. CDR1 is SGHDN and CDR2 is FVKESK in the germline V gene. The CDR3 sequence is 15 residues long. The CDR3 protein is CASSQDQSGANVLTF. The CDR3 DNA reads as TGTGCCAGCAGCCAAGATCAATCTGGGGCCAACGTCCTGACTTTC. The full variable domain, its missing parts supplied by reference TRBV14 and TRBJ2-6, is EAGVTQFPSHSVIEKGQTVTLRCDPISGHDNLYWYRRVMGKEIKFLLHFVKESKQDESGMPNNRFLAERTGGTYSTLKVQPAELEDSGVYFCASSQDQSGANVLTFGAGSRLTVL.

This sequence joins TRBV6-1 and TRBJ1-5; 9 bases are shared with TRBD1. Trimming cost V 10 bases and J 7 bases; bases outside gene matches: 5. The germline V gene encodes CDR1 MNHNS and CDR2 SASEGT. CDR3 length: 12 amino acids. The CDR3 coding sequence is TGTGCCACTGGACAGGGGTGGCAGCCCCAGCATTTT. Protein product: CATGQGWQPQHF.

This clone has only one observation. The chain recombines TRBV5-1 with TRBJ2-1, with 8 bases matching TRBD2. Unmatched junction bases numbered 14, after V lost 5 bases and J lost 7 bases. This CDR3 region has 16 residues. Germline values: CDR1 SGHRS, CDR2 YFSETQ. The CDR3 DNA reads as TGCGCCAGCAGAAAAGGGGGGAGCGGGAGAGGGAATGAGCAGTTCTTC. Its translation: CASRKGGSGRGNEQFF.

This rearrangement joins TRBV5-1 to TRBJ1-2; D call uncertain. This CDR3 comprises 14 residues. Germline V lookup: CDR1 SGHRS, CDR2 YFSETQ. Trimming took 0 bases from V and 8 from J, leaving 14 bases between them. This CDR3 is CASSLEGVGQGYTF. In DNA, the CDR3 is TGCGCCAGCAGCTTGGAGGGAGTTGGGCAAGGCTACACCTTC. The complete variable domain, with remaining parts taken from reference TRBV5-1 and TRBJ1-2, reads KAGVTQTPRYLIKTRGQQVTLSCSPISGHRSVSWYQQTPGQGLQFLFEYFSETQRNKGNFPGRFSGRQFSNSRSEMNVSTLELGDSALYLCASSLEGVGQGYTFGSGTRLTVV.

V gene TRBV15 combines with J gene TRBJ2-7, with D tentatively TRBD2 (5 bases). V was clipped by 4 bases and J by 0 bases, with 13 bases between them. The germline V gene encodes CDR1 LNHNV and CDR2 YYDKDF (reference sequence). This CDR3 has 15 residues. CDR3 region: CATSTRGASSYEQYF. The DNA for the CDR3 is TGTGCCACCAGCACCCGGGGTGCAAGCTCCTACGAGCAGTACTTC.

The chain employs TRBV6-1 and TRBJ2-2; 7 bases fit TRBD1. The trim removed 4 bases at V and 3 bases at J, leaving 2 bases unmatched. The CDR3 has 14 residues. Per germline, CDR1 MNHNS and CDR2 SASEGT. CDR3: CASSGQGYTGELFF. The CDR3 region has the DNA TGTGCCAGCAGTGGACAGGGATACACCGGGGAGCTGTTTTTT.

This clone occurred once. The V gene is TRBV7-3, the J gene TRBJ1-2; a weak D match, TRBD1 (5 bases). V was trimmed by 6 bases and J by 4 bases, leaving 15 bases between them. In germline, CDR1 is SGHTA, CDR2 FQGTGA. This CDR3 spans 14 amino acids. The CDR3 DNA follows: TGTGCCAGCAGTCCTGGCCAGGGCACCTATGGCTACACCTTC. This translates into CASSPGQGTYGYTF.

This clone was picked up one time. The chain joins TRBV21-1 to TRBJ1-1. TRBV21-1 is flagged as a pseudogene. The CDR3 totals 15 residues. This CDR3 reads CASSKEGAGDTEAFF. The DNA for the CDR3 is TGTGCCAGCAGCAAAGAGGGAGCGGGGGACACTGAAGCTTTCTTT.

Note on this clone: Other DNA sequences in this sample translate to the same CDR3. The rearrangement links TRBV4-1 to TRBJ1-2, with 7 bases matching TRBD1. This CDR3 has 13 residues. Germline trimming cut 1 base from V and 6 bases from J; bases unmatched to any gene: 2. Per the germline V gene, CDR1 is MGHRA and CDR2 is YSYEKL. As DNA, the CDR3 is TGCGCCAGCAGCCAAGGACAGGGAGATGGCTACACCTTC. Residues: CASSQGQGDGYTF.

The J gene is TRBJ2-1, the V gene TRBV9; D perhaps matches TRBD1 (5 bases). V lost 4 bases and J lost 7, with 12 bases in between. Germline CDR1 and CDR2: SGDLS and YYNGEE. This CDR3 region has 13 residues. CDR3 region: CASSTWGRNEQFF. The CDR3 bases are TGTGCCAGCAGCACCTGGGGCCGGAATGAGCAGTTCTTC.

This clone was found once. This sequence joins TRBV28 and TRBJ2-2; TRBD1 matches at 10 bases. V shed 5 bases and J 6 bases; nucleotides not matched to a gene: 9. The germline V gene has CDR1 MDHEN and CDR2 SYDVKM. The CDR3 consists of 16 residues. The DNA for the CDR3 is TGTGCCAGCAGTCTAGGCCGGGACAGGGGCCCCGGGGAGCTGTTTTTT. Residues: CASSLGRDRGPGELFF.

This chain links TRBV6-1 with TRBJ2-7; 7 bases are a match to TRBD2. From germline, CDR1 is MNHNS and CDR2 SASEGT. The length of the CDR3 is 17 residues. With 4 bases clipped from V and 5 bases from J, the junction kept 17 bases outside the gene matches. Here the CDR3 DNA reads TGTGCCAGCAGTGTTACCGTAGCGGGCCGGAGCGACAACGAGCAGTACTTC. Protein: CASSVTVAGRSDNEQYF.

The chain joins TRBV19 to TRBJ2-7, with D possibly TRBD2 on 6 matching bases. The CDR3 has 14 residues. Germline values: CDR1 LNHDA, CDR2 SQIVND (reference sequence). The V end was cut by 8 bases, the J end by 3 bases, with 17 bases between. The CDR3 here is CASASARTYYEQYF. As DNA, the CDR3 is TGTGCCAGTGCTAGCGCGCGCACCTACTACGAGCAGTACTTC.

This clone has just one count. V usage is TRBV5-4 and J usage is TRBJ2-1; 8 positions agree with TRBD2. This CDR3 is built from 16 residues. Looked up from germline, CDR1 is SGHNT and CDR2 is YYREEE (reference sequence). V dropped 5 bases and J dropped 10; count of bases not matched to a gene: 17. The CDR3 protein is CASRPSHGRADREQFF. In nucleotides, the CDR3 is TGTGCCAGCAGACCTTCCCACGGGAGGGCCGATAGGGAGCAGTTCTTC. Combining the CDR3 with reference TRBV5-4 and TRBJ2-1 gives the whole variable domain ETGVTQSPTHLIKTRGQQVTLRCSSQSGHNTVSWYQQALGQGPQFIFQYYREEENGRGNFPPRFSGLQFPNYSSELNVNALELDDSALYLCASRPSHGRADREQFFGPGTRLTVL.

The J gene is TRBJ1-5, the V gene TRBV4-1, with a weak D call TRBD1 (5 bases). The CDR3 covers 14 residues. CDR1 is MGHRA and CDR2 is YSYEKL in the germline V gene. V was clipped by 4 bases and J by 4 bases, with 11 bases between them. The CDR3 protein is CASSLHRQNQPQHF. The CDR3 DNA sequence: TGCGCCAGCAGCCTTCACAGGCAGAATCAGCCCCAGCATTTT.

The chain has TRBV9 and TRBJ2-5, with D perhaps TRBD1 (7 bases). This CDR3 is 14 amino acids long. Trimming left V 3 bases short and J 5 bases short, with 14 bases between. Per the germline V gene, CDR1 is SGDLS and CDR2 is YYNGEE. This CDR3 is CASSALAGGETQYF. The CDR3 DNA reads as TGTGCCAGCAGCGCGCTAGCAGGGGGGGAGACCCAGTACTTC.

This chain joins TRBV7-6 and TRBJ2-5, with 8 nucleotides matching TRBD2. Trimming cost V 0 bases and J 5 bases; bases outside gene matches: 17. The CDR3 contains 19 residues. From germline, CDR1 is SGHVS and CDR2 FNYEAQ. CDR3 bases: TGTGCCAGCAGCTTAGCGCGGTCTAGCGGGCCTGAGAGGATGGAGACCCAGTACTTC. Translating gives CASSLARSSGPERMETQYF.

The chain employs TRBV6-6 and TRBJ1-1, with a weak D call TRBD1 (5 bases). V dropped 4 bases and J dropped 6 bases, with 21 bases sitting between them. Germline-derived CDR1 and CDR2 are MNHNY and SVGAGI (reference sequence). This CDR3 has 16 amino acids. The CDR3 sequence is CASSFRQSSTLAEAFF. The CDR3 bases are TGTGCCAGCAGTTTCCGACAGAGTAGTACTTTGGCTGAAGCTTTCTTT.

V gene TRBV2 combines with J gene TRBJ1-2; no clear D. V dropped 8 bases and J dropped 5 bases, with 15 bases sitting between them. The V gene's germline CDR1 is SNHLY and CDR2 FYNNEI. This CDR3 region has 13 residues. The CDR3 loop reads CASHLRGNYGYTF. The CDR3 coding sequence is TGTGCCAGCCATTTACGGGGAAATTATGGCTACACCTTC.